Described below is a single T cell receptor (beta chain) sequence and its context. This sample is part of a study of blood T cells in healthy people across ages. Overall study context: For every two T cells, template switching captured about one barcoded beta molecule.

A second about 7 to 11 cycle PCR used barcoded and J-beta primers. Through a template-switch adaptor with 12 random nucleotides, each cDNA molecule received a tag. One entry per CDR3 protein results from TCRdb running MiXCR on the 5' RACE reads. This sample has about 720,000 distinct CDR3 sequences, with approximately 21% found just once. This clonotype was obtained from a man between 65 and 80 years old in good health. Source material: blood.

This CDR3 is CASGSGHTDTDTQYF. The CDR3 bases are TGTGCCAGCGGGTCCGGGCATACCGACACAGATACGCAGTATTTT. V is TRBV7-9 and J is TRBJ2-3, with unresolved D. The V gene lost 8 bases and the J gene lost 2 bases, with 17 bases spanning the gap. The CDR3 is 15 residues long. Germline loops: CDR1 SEHNR, CDR2 FQNEAQ (reference sequence).